This entry is about one TCR beta chain. Libraries were prepared by immunoSEQ multiplex PCR; TCRdb keeps only in-frame clonotypes and omits some of them. The data contain 150,000 or so clones, approximately 80% of them seen just once; the ten biggest clones take up 4.5%. Trimming took 4 bases from V and 8 from J; bases not matched to a gene: 7. There are 13 residues in the CDR3. The data were obtained in a study of blood T cell repertoires in COVID-19. Study details: Spain, Italy and the United States supplied samples that represented acute and convalescent COVID-19.

This sequence joins TRBV12-3 or TRBV12-4 and TRBJ2-7; TRBD1 agrees at 8 bases. This sequence was found in a woman older than 75 with active or convalescent COVID-19. The sequenced material came from peripheral blood. In nucleotides, the CDR3 is TGTGCCAGCAGTTGGGGACAGGTACGCAAGCAGTACTTC. It encodes CASSWGQVRKQYF.